The source of this T cell receptor (beta chain) is a study of shared clonotypes between healthy human individuals. Germline V CDR1 and CDR2: SNHLY, FYNNEI. V was trimmed by 3 bases and J by 10 bases, leaving 16 bases between them. The CDR3 length is 14 residues. The assay was immunoSEQ multiplex PCR, and TCRdb's table has in-frame clones only and misses some. The top ten hold 0.1% to 0.15% of the sample, which has about 2 million clones, approximately 95% seen once. Sample: naive CD4+ T cells sorted from blood. Subset specified: CD45RA+ positively selected. The clonotype originates from a man aged 18 to 29 in good health. The rearrangement joins TRBV2 to TRBJ2-1, with no clear D. The CDR3 loop is CASSEMVGSPEQFF. DNA for the CDR3: TGTGCCAGCAGTGAGATGGTAGGATCGCCCGAGCAGTTCTTC.